The entry below gives a single T cell receptor (beta chain) sequence along with its context. Its specificity is unknown. Extracted RNA was reverse transcribed, and the resulting cDNA served as sequencing template. Profiling relied on immunoSEQ multiplex PCR, and the TCRdb table lists in-frame clones only, not all of them. The profile covers 150,000 to 200,000 clones, with roughly 60% appearing a single time and approximately 4.3% taken by the ten largest. The data originate from a study of CD8+ T cells in alopecia areata. Findings and caveats of the study: Higher clonality and more expanded CD8+ clones appeared in lesional than normal scalp. Whereas mice showed it more clearly, TCR sharing across patients was murkier, possibly because of HLA. Alphabeta T cells residing in normal skin are also sequenced in scalp samples.

The sequenced material came from CD4+ T cells sorted from blood. The origin of this receptor is a human donor in good health.

CDR3 amino acids: CASSALGSGRADTQYF. The CDR3 DNA reads as TGTGCCAGCAGTGCCCTAGGTAGCGGGAGGGCCGATACGCAGTATTTT. The chain uses TRBV9 and TRBJ2-3; 11 positions match TRBD2. The length of the CDR3 is 16 residues. Germline assignment: CDR1 SGDLS and CDR2 YYNGEE. V shed 5 bases, J shed 6 bases, and the junction held 11 bases outside the gene matches.